Listed below are T cell receptor beta chains from one sample, sequenced in a study of T cells in Graves' hyperthyroidism and ophthalmopathy. MiXCR was run by TCRdb on the multiplex PCR reads, yielding one entry per CDR3 protein. This table has a few hundred thousand distinct CDR3 sequences, roughly 13% appearing once. The sample was blood. Every receptor here comes from a young woman with Graves' hyperthyroidism. The CDR3 runs from the conserved cysteine through the conserved F or W. Each record gives: clone size, V gene, J gene, D gene, CDR3 protein, CDR3 DNA. D genes are given only for firm matches. Not all rows give a size; the values are once, few, many and, for expanded clones, a class.

.,TRBV20-1,TRBJ2-5,.,CSAFSRRAGYGTQYF,TGCAGTGCGTTTTCGAGGCGAGCGGGCTATGGGACCCAGTACTTC
many,TRBV6-1,TRBJ2-1,TRBD2,CASSGSSGGRDEQFF,TGTGCCAGCAGTGGGTCTAGCGGGGGTCGGGATGAGCAGTTCTTC
many,TRBV7-2,TRBJ1-4,.,CASSPGGNNEKLFF,TGTGCCAGCAGCCCGGGAGGGAATAATGAAAAACTGTTTTTT
many,TRBV7-9,TRBJ2-5,.,CASSSGTQYF,TGTGCCAGCAGCTCAGGGACCCAGTACTTC
.,TRBV6-1,TRBJ2-3,TRBD2,CASTISSGGSTDTQYF,TGTGCCAGCACTATCTCTAGCGGGGGGAGCACAGATACGCAGTATTTT
few,TRBV28,TRBJ1-2,.,CASRGGSTLTTYGYTF,TGTGCCAGCAGGGGGGGGAGTACGCTTACCACCTATGGCTACACCTTC
.,TRBV24-1,TRBJ2-5,.,CATSDWSTGRETQYF,TGTGCCACCAGTGATTGGTCGACAGGTCGGGAGACCCAGTACTTC
many,TRBV3-1,TRBJ2-6,.,CASSQEFSGANVLTF,TGTGCCAGCAGCCAGGAGTTCTCTGGGGCCAACGTCCTGACTTTC
many,TRBV28,TRBJ2-5,TRBD1,CASSKGQGAGQETQYF,TGTGCCAGCAGTAAGGGACAGGGGGCGGGACAAGAGACCCAGTACTTC
.,TRBV6-2/TRBV6-3,TRBJ1-1,TRBD1,CASRDREITEAFF,TGTGCCAGCAGAGACAGGGAGATAACAGAAGCTTTCTTT
many,TRBV7-2,TRBJ2-5,.,CASSLGGAGQETQYF,TGTGCCAGCAGCTTAGGCGGGGCAGGTCAAGAGACCCAGTACTTC
many,TRBV15,TRBJ1-4,.,CATSRVKEKLFF,TGTGCCACCAGCAGAGTCAAGGAAAAACTGTTTTTT
few,TRBV14,TRBJ2-7,.,CASSPPGLVLLREQYF,TGTGCCAGCAGCCCCCCGGGGCTAGTCCTTCTTCGTGAGCAGTACTTC
.,TRBV28,TRBJ1-6,TRBD1,CASSAGDSSYNSPLHF,TGTGCCAGCAGCGCGGGGGACAGCTCCTATAATTCACCCCTCCACTTT
many,TRBV3-1,TRBJ2-4,.,CASSYREGKNIQYF,TGTGCCAGCAGCTACAGGGAGGGAAAAAACATTCAGTACTTC
many,TRBV11-2,TRBJ1-6,TRBD1,CASSPSTGGSPLHF,TGTGCCAGCAGCCCATCTACAGGGGGGTCACCCCTCCACTTT
many,TRBV3-1,TRBJ2-7,TRBD2,CASSHVYSGTKNEQYF,TGTGCCAGCAGCCACGTGTATAGCGGGACGAAGAACGAGCAGTACTTC
many,TRBV28,TRBJ2-7,TRBD2,CASSFILAGGNEQYF,TGTGCCAGCAGTTTTATTCTAGCGGGAGGGAACGAGCAGTACTTC
many,TRBV28,TRBJ2-1,TRBD2,CASSSPRLAGYNEQFF,TGTGCCAGCAGTTCCCCTAGACTAGCGGGATACAATGAGCAGTTCTTC
many,TRBV29-1,TRBJ1-1,.,CSVEVQGMNTEAFF,TGCAGCGTTGAAGTACAAGGCATGAACACTGAAGCTTTCTTT
.,TRBV10-1,TRBJ2-1,.,CASSESRRREQFF,TGCGCCAGCAGTGAGTCACGTCGGCGTGAGCAGTTCTTC
many,TRBV5-1,TRBJ2-7,.,CASSGQPGAYEQYF,TGCGCCAGCAGCGGACAGCCGGGGGCCTACGAGCAGTACTTC
.,TRBV18,TRBJ1-5,TRBD1,CASSPTRTGGTKPQHF,TGTGCCAGCTCACCTACCCGGACAGGCGGAACAAAGCCCCAGCATTTT
many,TRBV5-1,TRBJ2-3,.,CASSASGGGSDTQYF,TGCGCCAGCAGCGCGAGTGGGGGAGGATCCGATACGCAGTATTTT
many,TRBV20-1,TRBJ1-1,.,CSARGWSPEAFF,TGCAGTGCTAGAGGTTGGAGCCCTGAAGCTTTCTTT
.,TRBV18,TRBJ2-3,TRBD2,CASSPPSGGADTQYF,TGTGCCAGCTCACCACCTAGCGGGGGGGCAGATACGCAGTATTTT
many,TRBV7-2,TRBJ2-7,TRBD2,CASSLAGGLRNEQYF,TGTGCCAGCAGCTTGGCGGGAGGGTTGAGGAACGAGCAGTACTTC
many,TRBV15,TRBJ1-1,.,CAAGGDMNTEAFF,TGTGCCGCCGGGGGGGATATGAACACTGAAGCTTTCTTT
many,TRBV5-1,TRBJ1-1,.,CASSREGSIEAFF,TGCGCCAGCAGCCGTGAAGGGTCGATTGAAGCTTTCTTT
many,TRBV5-1,TRBJ1-2,.,CASSLRGVDGYTF,TGCGCCAGCAGCTTGCGTGGGGTGGATGGCTACACCTTC
many,TRBV18,TRBJ1-2,.,CASSSEDSYGYTF,TGTGCCAGCTCATCGGAGGATAGCTATGGCTACACCTTC
few,TRBV9,TRBJ1-2,.,CASTGGEVYGYTF,TGTGCCAGCACCGGGGGGGAGGTCTATGGCTACACCTTC
.,TRBV11-1,TRBJ1-2,.,CASSQDLGRPLSYTF,TGCGCCAGCAGCCAAGATTTGGGCCGACCCTTGAGCTACACCTTC
many,TRBV20-1,TRBJ2-7,.,CSARDRQLSSYEQYF,TGCAGTGCTAGAGACCGACAGCTTTCCTCCTACGAGCAGTACTTC
few,TRBV6-1,TRBJ1-1,TRBD1,CASTTRDRGNTEAFF,TGTGCCAGCACAACCCGGGACAGGGGAAACACTGAAGCTTTCTTT
many,TRBV5-1,TRBJ2-5,TRBD2,CASSIGLAGEETQYF,TGCGCCAGCAGCATAGGACTAGCGGGGGAAGAGACCCAGTACTTC
many,TRBV7-2,TRBJ2-7,TRBD1,CASSLAGTGNGEQYF,TGTGCCAGCAGCTTAGCGGGGACAGGGAACGGCGAGCAGTACTTC
.,TRBV5-5,TRBJ1-2,.,CASSYRDRDGYTF,TGTGCCAGCAGCTACCGGGACCGGGATGGCTACACCTTC
.,TRBV24-1,TRBJ1-1,TRBD1,CATGETGTAEAFF,TGTGCCACCGGTGAGACTGGGACAGCCGAAGCTTTCTTT